One sample yielded the 26 T cell receptor beta chains listed below, sequenced in a study of blood T cells in healthy people across ages (dated by TCRdb to 2014 to 2015). Libraries came from 5' RACE. The sequencing machine was an Illumina HiSeq 2500. A second PCR of roughly 7 to 12 cycles was run with a J-beta primer mix and a sample-barcoded 5' primer. TCRdb itself trimmed the public reads at Q25 with fastp, ran MiXCR and retained productive beta chains. Identical CDR3 protein sequences are pooled into one entry, listed with their most common genes and DNA. The sample profile shows roughly 1,100,000 distinct CDR3 sequences; approximately 26% of them were found once. Jointly, the top ten make up around 0.75% of the sample. These data are also associated with another study on T cells of mothers and their children.

Material for sequencing was blood. The receptors stem from a girl aged 2 to 9 in good health.

CDR3 amino acids: CAFSHGDSGNTIYF. CDR3 nucleotide sequence: TGTGCCTTCTCCCACGGGGACTCTGGAAACACCATATATTTT. This chain uses TRBV7-9 with TRBJ1-3; D is uncertain. CDR1 is SEHNR, CDR2 FQNEAQ, per germline (reference sequence). V was trimmed by 11 bases and J by 0 bases, leaving 14 bases between them. The CDR3 length is 14 residues.

This clonotype came up many times. The chain recombines TRBV27 with TRBJ2-7; D remains unclear. From germline, CDR1 is MNHEY and CDR2 SMNVEV (reference sequence). The CDR3 has 13 amino acids. Trimming stripped 3 bases from V and 5 bases from J, with 11 bases between. The CDR3 DNA reads as TGTGCCAGCAGTTTGTGGGGAAGGAACGAGCAGTACTTC. Amino acids: CASSLWGRNEQYF.

The chain is built from TRBV4-1 and TRBJ2-5; D perhaps matches TRBD2 (5 bases). V dropped 1 base and J dropped 7 bases, with 13 bases sitting between them. CDR3 size: 14 residues. Germline values: CDR1 MGHRA, CDR2 YSYEKL. The DNA for the CDR3 is TGCGCCAGCAGCCAAGGATCGGGGATGGTGACCCAGTACTTC. Translated: CASSQGSGMVTQYF.

J is TRBJ2-4 and V is TRBV28, with 7 bases that match TRBD2. With 2 bases clipped from V and 9 bases from J, the junction kept 4 bases outside the gene matches. CDR3 length equals 13 residues. Germline assignment: CDR1 MDHEN and CDR2 SYDVKM. CDR3 nucleotides: TGTGCCAGCAGTTTACGGGGGGAGGGCATTCAGTACTTC. It encodes CASSLRGEGIQYF.

V and J are TRBV12-3 or TRBV12-4 and TRBJ1-5, with D maybe TRBD1 (5 bases). V lost 3 bases and J 3 bases, leaving 12 bases between the germline ends. The CDR3 spans 15 residues. The CDR3 spells CASSFEGIINQPQHF. CDR3 nucleotide sequence: TGTGCCAGCAGTTTTGAGGGGATCATCAATCAGCCCCAGCATTTT.

The chain has TRBV12-3 or TRBV12-4 and TRBJ2-7; tentatively, D is TRBD1 or TRBD2 (5 bases each). The CDR3 is 13 residues long. Trimming took off 6 bases at V and 7 bases at J, with 16 bases between the two ends. CDR3 residues: CASRGTGSTEQYF. In DNA, the CDR3 is TGTGCCAGCAGGGGGACGGGATCTACGGAGCAGTACTTC.

A few counts support this clonotype. The genes are TRBV4-3 and TRBJ2-5, with D possibly being TRBD1 (6 bases). The DNA end favors TRBJ2-1, so the J call may be wrong. The CDR3 loop spans 15 amino acids. Germline V lookup: CDR1 LGHNA, CDR2 YSLEER. The CDR3 is CASSQGGQLHNEQFF. The CDR3 DNA is TGCGCCAGCAGCCAAGGGGGGCAATTACACAATGAGCAGTTCTTC.

V and J are TRBV27 and TRBJ2-7; D ambiguous. Per germline, CDR1 MNHEY and CDR2 SMNVEV (reference sequence). The V end was cut by 6 bases, the J end by 4 bases, with 13 bases between. This CDR3 region has 13 residues. The CDR3 reads CASSSGPYYEQYF. The CDR3 coding sequence is TGTGCCAGCAGCTCTGGGCCTTATTACGAGCAGTACTTC.

This chain links TRBV15 with TRBJ2-3; D remains ambiguous. The germline gives CDR1 LNHNV, CDR2 YYDKDF (reference sequence). Deletions cut 6 bases from V and 2 bases from J, with 15 bases between. This CDR3 comprises 15 residues. This CDR3 reads CATRAQRLNTDTQYF. In DNA, the CDR3 is TGTGCCACCAGAGCCCAGCGACTCAACACAGATACGCAGTATTTT.

The CDR3 DNA sequence: TGTGCCAGCCTCGCGGGGGTTATACAAGAGACCCAGTACTTC. It translates to CASLAGVIQETQYF. The rearrangement uses TRBV2 and TRBJ2-5; TRBD2 agrees at 7 bases. The CDR3 has 14 residues. Looked up from germline, CDR1 is SNHLY and CDR2 is FYNNEI. The trim removed 8 bases at V and 2 bases at J, leaving 8 bases unmatched.

The genes are TRBV4-1 and TRBJ2-5; no reliable D call. The closer fit of TRBJ2-1 to the DNA end suggests the J call may be wrong. Germline-derived CDR1 and CDR2 are MGHRA and YSYEKL. The CDR3 length is 17 residues. CDR3 amino acids: CASSQVRRVHGESEQFF. The CDR3 nucleotides read TGCGCCAGCAGCCAAGTGAGACGAGTGCATGGCGAATCTGAGCAGTTCTTC.

The chain joins TRBV7-2 to TRBJ2-1; TRBD2 agrees at 10 bases. With 3 bases clipped from V and 7 bases from J, the junction kept 6 bases outside the gene matches. The CDR3 runs 15 residues. Looked up from germline, CDR1 is SGHTA and CDR2 is FQGNSA. CDR3 bases: TGTGCCAGCAGCTTGGCTAGCGGGAGATGGAATGAGCAGTTCTTC. Translation gives CASSLASGRWNEQFF.

The chain recombines TRBV20-1 with TRBJ2-1; TRBD2 matches at 13 bases. The CDR3 spans 16 residues. The V gene end was trimmed by 1 base and the J gene end by 3 bases; junction bases not matched to a gene: 3. Germline V gives CDR1 DFQATT, CDR2 SNEGSKA (reference sequence). Written as DNA, the CDR3 is TGCAGTGCTAGAGTCCGGACTAGCGGGAGCTACAATGAGCAGTTCTTC. Translation gives CSARVRTSGSYNEQFF.

A few counts support this clonotype. The J gene is TRBJ2-1, the V gene TRBV7-9; TRBD1 aligns across 9 bases. The CDR3 sequence is 15 residues long. The germline CDR1 and CDR2 sequences are SEHNR and FQNEAQ (reference sequence). V lost 7 bases to trimming and J lost 3 bases; unmatched junction nucleotides: 7. DNA of the CDR3: TGTGCCAGCACCGGCGGGACAGGGCACTACAATGAGCAGTTCTTC. As protein: CASTGGTGHYNEQFF.

In its sample, this clonotype was seen a few times. J is TRBJ2-1 and V is TRBV12-3 or TRBV12-4, with TRBD2 identical over 10 bases. TRBJ2-7 explains the end of the DNA better; the J call may be wrong. The CDR3 covers 14 residues. The CDR3 DNA reads TGTGCCAGCAGTCCTCTAGCGGGAGCGGACGAGCAGTACTTC. It encodes CASSPLAGADEQYF.

This chain uses TRBV20-1 with TRBJ2-3, with D uncertain. Trimming removed 4 bases at V and 0 bases at J, with 11 bases between. Germline assignment: CDR1 DFQATT and CDR2 SNEGSKA (reference sequence). CDR3 length: 14 residues. CDR3 loop: CSAIGVTSTDTQYF. The DNA for the CDR3 is TGCAGTGCTATTGGGGTAACCAGCACAGATACGCAGTATTTT.

The genes are TRBV12-3 or TRBV12-4 and TRBJ1-6, with D uncertain. Between the trimmed V and J ends, which lost 11 bases and 7 bases, there was a span of 12 bases. This CDR3 spans 12 amino acids. The CDR3 nucleotides are TGTGCCTCAGCGGCGGAAAATTCACCCCTCCACTTT. Amino acids: CASAAENSPLHF.

This clonotype was seen repeatedly, ten times or more. V and J are TRBV28 and TRBJ1-1; TRBD1 matches at 7 bases. Losses at the gene ends were 3 bases for V and 0 bases for J; bases not matched to a gene: 10. The germline gives CDR1 MDHEN, CDR2 SYDVKM. This CDR3 comprises 17 residues. CDR3 region: CASSFAEPGTVNTEAFF. The CDR3 bases are TGTGCCAGCAGTTTCGCAGAGCCCGGGACAGTGAACACTGAAGCTTTCTTT.

DNA of the CDR3: TGTGCCAGCAGCTTAGGCCCATCCGGGACGGGGTCCTACGAGCAGTACTTC. Protein: CASSLGPSGTGSYEQYF. The J gene is TRBJ2-7, the V gene TRBV7-9; D may be TRBD1 or TRBD2 (5 bases each). This CDR3 comprises 17 residues. Looked up from germline, CDR1 is SEHNR and CDR2 is FQNEAQ (reference sequence). V lost 1 base and J lost 1, with 17 bases in between.

The chain employs TRBV7-6 and TRBJ2-3, with no clear D. From germline, CDR1 is SGHVS and CDR2 FNYEAQ. This CDR3 has 16 amino acids. Deletions cut 8 bases from V and 2 bases from J, with 20 bases between. The CDR3 bases are TGTGCCAGCGGTCGCTACCCCACCCCAGTCACAGATACGCAGTATTTT. Translating gives CASGRYPTPVTDTQYF.

This chain joins TRBV29-1 and TRBJ2-1; no reliable D call. CDR3 size: 15 residues. Looked up from germline, CDR1 is SQVTM and CDR2 is ANQGSEA. The V gene lost 3 bases and the J gene lost 1 base, with 13 bases spanning the gap. The CDR3 loop reads CSVEGRLTSYNEQFF. The CDR3, as DNA: TGCAGCGTTGAGGGCAGACTTACGTCCTACAATGAGCAGTTCTTC.

This clonotype was recorded a few times. At one boundary the junction diverges from the germline segment, which might be a read error. The chain links TRBV12-3 or TRBV12-4 to TRBJ1-1; no definite D call. This CDR3 spans 11 amino acids. The CDR3 reads CASSLNSEAFF. The CDR3 bases are TGTGCCAGCAGCCTAAACAGTGAAGCTTTCTTT.

The chain has TRBV5-6 and TRBJ2-5; D gene uncertain. CDR1 is SGHDT and CDR2 is YYEEEE in the germline V gene. CDR3 length: 13 residues. With 2 bases removed from V and 2 bases from J, the gap between germline ends came to 7 bases. CDR3 amino acids: CASSFMIQETQYF. As DNA, the CDR3 is TGTGCCAGCAGCTTCATGATACAAGAGACCCAGTACTTC.

This clonotype came up a few times. The chain employs TRBV4-1 and TRBJ1-5; D perhaps matches TRBD1 (5 bases). V was trimmed by 4 bases and J by 0 bases, leaving 13 bases between them. Germline V CDR1 and CDR2: MGHRA, YSYEKL. The CDR3 totals 16 residues. CDR3 DNA: TGCGCCAGCAGCCGGAGCGGGGCGAATAGCAATCAGCCCCAGCATTTT. Its protein is CASSRSGANSNQPQHF.

The chain employs TRBV29-1 and TRBJ2-5; the D gene could be TRBD1 or TRBD2 (5 bases each). V lost 5 bases and J 2 bases, leaving 9 bases between the germline ends. Germline-derived CDR1 and CDR2 are SQVTM and ANQGSEA. This CDR3 is built from 12 residues. The CDR3 DNA follows: TGCAGCGTTACCGAGGGGCAAGAGACCCAGTACTTC. It is translated as CSVTEGQETQYF.

In this sample, this clonotype turned up a few times. The chain uses TRBV5-1 and TRBJ2-1; 11 bases line up with TRBD2. V trimming: 4 bases; J trimming: 5 bases; junction bases outside the gene matches: 11. There are 17 residues in the CDR3. The germline CDR1 and CDR2 sequences are SGHRS and YFSETQ. CDR3 nucleotides: TGCGCCAGCAGCAAAGGTGGTCCGACTAGCGGGAACAATGAGCAGTTCTTC. It yields the protein CASSKGGPTSGNNEQFF.